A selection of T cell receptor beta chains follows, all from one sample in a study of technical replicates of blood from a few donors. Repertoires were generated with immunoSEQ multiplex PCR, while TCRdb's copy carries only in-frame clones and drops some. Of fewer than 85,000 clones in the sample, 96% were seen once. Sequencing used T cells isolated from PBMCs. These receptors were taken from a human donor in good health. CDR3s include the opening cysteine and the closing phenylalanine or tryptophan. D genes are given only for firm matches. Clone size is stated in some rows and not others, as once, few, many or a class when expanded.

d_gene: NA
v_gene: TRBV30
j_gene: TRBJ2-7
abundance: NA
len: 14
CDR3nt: TGTGCCTGGAACATACGTGGAGGAACCCCCGAGCAGTACTTC
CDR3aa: CAWNIRGGTPEQYF

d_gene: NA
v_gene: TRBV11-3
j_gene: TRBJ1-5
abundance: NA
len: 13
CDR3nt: TGTGCCAGCCCCCACAGATGCCTGGAGCCCCAGCATTTT
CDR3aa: CASPHRCLEPQHF

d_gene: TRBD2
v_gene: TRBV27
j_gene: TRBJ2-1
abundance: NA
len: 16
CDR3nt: TGTGCCAGCAGTTTAGGACTAGCGGGAGGCATCAATGAGCAGTTCTTC
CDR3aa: CASSLGLAGGINEQFF

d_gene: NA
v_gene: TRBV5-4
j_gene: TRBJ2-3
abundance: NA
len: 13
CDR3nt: TGTGCCAGCAGCTTAACAGGCACAGATACGCAGTATTTT
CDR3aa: CASSLTGTDTQYF

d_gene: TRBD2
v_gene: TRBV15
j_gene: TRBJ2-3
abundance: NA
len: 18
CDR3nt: TGTGCCACCAGCCGTGGACTAGCGGGCGTAACAAGCACAGATACGCAGTATTTT
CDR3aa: CATSRGLAGVTSTDTQYF

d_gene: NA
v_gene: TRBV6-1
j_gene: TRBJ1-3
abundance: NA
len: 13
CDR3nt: TGTGCCAGCAGTCGGACACAGCAAAACACCATATATTTT
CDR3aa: CASSRTQQNTIYF

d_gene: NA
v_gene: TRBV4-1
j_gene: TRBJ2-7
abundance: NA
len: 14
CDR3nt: TGCGCCAGCAGCCAAGTGCCGCTAGTCTACGAGCAGTACTTC
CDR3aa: CASSQVPLVYEQYF

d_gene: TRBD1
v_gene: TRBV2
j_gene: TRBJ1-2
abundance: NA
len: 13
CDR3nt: TGTGCCAGCAGTCTGGGACAGGGCTATGGCTACACCTTC
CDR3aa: CASSLGQGYGYTF

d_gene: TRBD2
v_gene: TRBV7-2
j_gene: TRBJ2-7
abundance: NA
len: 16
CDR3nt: TGTGCCAGCAGCTTTCCCGGGCTAGCGGGGGACTACGAGCAGTACTTC
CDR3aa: CASSFPGLAGDYEQYF

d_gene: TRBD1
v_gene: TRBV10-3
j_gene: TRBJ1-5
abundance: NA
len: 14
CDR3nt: TGTGCCATCAGTGATCCAGGGGGACATCAGCCCCAGCATTTT
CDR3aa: CAISDPGGHQPQHF

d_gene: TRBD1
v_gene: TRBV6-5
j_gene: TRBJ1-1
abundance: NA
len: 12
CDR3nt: TGTGCCAGCAGTTACCTAGGACAGGGATTTTTCTTT
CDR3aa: CASSYLGQGFFF

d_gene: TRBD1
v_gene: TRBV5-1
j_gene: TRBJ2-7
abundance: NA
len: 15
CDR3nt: TGCGCCAGCAGCCCTGGACAGGGTGGCGGTAGCGAGCAGTACTTC
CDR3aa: CASSPGQGGGSEQYF

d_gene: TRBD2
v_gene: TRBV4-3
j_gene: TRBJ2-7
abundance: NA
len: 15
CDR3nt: TGCGCCAGCAGCCACGGACTAGCGGAGTCCTACGAGCAGTACTTC
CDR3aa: CASSHGLAESYEQYF

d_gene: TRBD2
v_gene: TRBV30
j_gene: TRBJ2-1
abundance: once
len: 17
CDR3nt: TGTGCCTGGATTAGTAGCGGGAGGGCCTATTCCTACAATGAGCAGTTCTTC
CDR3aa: CAWISSGRAYSYNEQFF

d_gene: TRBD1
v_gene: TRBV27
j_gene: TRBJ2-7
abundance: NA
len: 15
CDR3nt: TGTGCCAGCAGTTTGGGACAGGGTATAACCTACGAGCAGTACTTC
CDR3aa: CASSLGQGITYEQYF

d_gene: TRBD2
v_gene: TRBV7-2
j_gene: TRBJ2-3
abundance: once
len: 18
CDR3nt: TGTGCCAGCAGCTTAGGCTCAGGACTAGCGGGAGTTACAGATACGCAGTATTTT
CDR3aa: CASSLGSGLAGVTDTQYF

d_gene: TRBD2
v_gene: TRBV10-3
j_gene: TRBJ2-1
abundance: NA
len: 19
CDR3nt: TGTGCCATCAGTGAGTCGAGGGTAGCGGGAGGATTCTCCTACAATGAGCAGTTCTTC
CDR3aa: CAISESRVAGGFSYNEQFF

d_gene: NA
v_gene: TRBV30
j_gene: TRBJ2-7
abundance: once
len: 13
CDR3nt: TGTGCCTGGAGTGTATCACTCGGCTACGAGCAGTACTTC
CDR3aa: CAWSVSLGYEQYF

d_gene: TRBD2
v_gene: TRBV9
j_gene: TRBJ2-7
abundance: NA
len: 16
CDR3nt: TGTGCCAGCAGTGATGACGAGCCTAGCGGGGTTTACGAGCAGTACTTC
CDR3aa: CASSDDEPSGVYEQYF

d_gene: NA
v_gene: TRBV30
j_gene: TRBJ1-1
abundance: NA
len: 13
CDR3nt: TGTGCCTGGAGTTGGGGAGGGAACACTGAAGCTTTCTTT
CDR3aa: CAWSWGGNTEAFF

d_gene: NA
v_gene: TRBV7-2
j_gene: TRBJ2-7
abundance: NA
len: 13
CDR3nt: TGTGCCAGCAGCTTAGCGGGAGCCATCGAGCAGTACTTC
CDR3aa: CASSLAGAIEQYF

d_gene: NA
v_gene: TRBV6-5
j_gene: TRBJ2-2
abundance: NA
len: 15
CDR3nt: TGTGCCAGCAGTTACCGATACAGGGAAACCGGGGAGCTGTTTTTT
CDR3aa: CASSYRYRETGELFF

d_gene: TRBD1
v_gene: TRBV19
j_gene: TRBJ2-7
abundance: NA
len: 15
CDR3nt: TGTGCCAGTAGTACAATTGGACAGGGCCTGGACGAGCAGTACTTC
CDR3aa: CASSTIGQGLDEQYF

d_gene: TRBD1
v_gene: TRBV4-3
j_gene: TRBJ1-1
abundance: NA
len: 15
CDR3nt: TGCGCCAGCAGCCAAGTCAGGGGGCCTTACACTGAAGCTTTCTTT
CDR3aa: CASSQVRGPYTEAFF

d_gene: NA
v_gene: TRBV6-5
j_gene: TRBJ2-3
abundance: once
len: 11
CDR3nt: TGTGCCAGCAGTTCCTTCGATACGCAGTATTTT
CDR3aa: CASSSFDTQYF

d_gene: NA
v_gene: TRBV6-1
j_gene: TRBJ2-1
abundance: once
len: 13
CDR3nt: TGTGCCAGCAGTTTGACGAGGGTGAGTGAGCAGTTCTTC
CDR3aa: CASSLTRVSEQFF

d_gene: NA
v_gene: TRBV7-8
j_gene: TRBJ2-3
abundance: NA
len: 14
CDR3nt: TGTGCCAGCAGCTTGTCCCCGGGTTCAGATACGCAGTATTTT
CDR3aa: CASSLSPGSDTQYF

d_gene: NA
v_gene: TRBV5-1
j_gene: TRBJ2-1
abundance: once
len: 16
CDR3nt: TGCGCCAGCAGCTTGGTAGCAGGGCCGACCTACAATGAGCAGTTCTTC
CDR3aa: CASSLVAGPTYNEQFF

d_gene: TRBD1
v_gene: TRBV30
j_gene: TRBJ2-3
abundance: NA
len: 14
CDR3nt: TGTGCCTGGAGTGGGGGACAGAACACAGATACGCAGTATTTT
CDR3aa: CAWSGGQNTDTQYF

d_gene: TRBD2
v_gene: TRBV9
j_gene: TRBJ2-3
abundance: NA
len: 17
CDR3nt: TGTGCCAGCAGCGTAGGGGTAGCGGGAGACCACACAGATACGCAGTATTTT
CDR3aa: CASSVGVAGDHTDTQYF

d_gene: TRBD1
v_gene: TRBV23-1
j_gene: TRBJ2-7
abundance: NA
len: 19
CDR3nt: TGCGCCAGCAGTCAACCCTACAGGGGCCTACCCATTACCTCCTACGAGCAGTACTTC
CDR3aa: CASSQPYRGLPITSYEQYF

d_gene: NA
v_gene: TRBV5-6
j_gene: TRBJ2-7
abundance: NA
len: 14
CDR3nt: TGTGCCAGCAGCCCAGTCCCTAGCTCCTACGAGCAGTACTTC
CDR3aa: CASSPVPSSYEQYF

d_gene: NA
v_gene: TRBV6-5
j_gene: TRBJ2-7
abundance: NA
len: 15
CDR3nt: TGTGCCAGCAGTTACAACAGCGGCAGCTCCTACGAGCAGTACTTC
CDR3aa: CASSYNSGSSYEQYF

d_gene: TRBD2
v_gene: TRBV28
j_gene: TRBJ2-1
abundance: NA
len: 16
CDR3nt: TGTGCCAGCAGGACAGGGACTAGCGGGAGGTCGGATGAGCAGTTCTTC
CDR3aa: CASRTGTSGRSDEQFF

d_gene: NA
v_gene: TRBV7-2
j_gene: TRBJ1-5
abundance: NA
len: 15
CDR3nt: TGTGCCAGCAGCTCCGACGGAGGGACGGGGCAGCCCCAGCATTTT
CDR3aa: CASSSDGGTGQPQHF

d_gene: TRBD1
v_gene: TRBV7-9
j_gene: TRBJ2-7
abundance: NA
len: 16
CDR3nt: TGTGCCAGCAGCCCTACGACAGGGAAGAGCCCCTACGAGCAGTACTTC
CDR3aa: CASSPTTGKSPYEQYF

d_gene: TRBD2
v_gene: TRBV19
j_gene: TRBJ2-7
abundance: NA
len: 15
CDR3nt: TGTGCCAGTAGTCCCAGGACTAGCGGGAGACCCGAGCAGTACTTC
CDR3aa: CASSPRTSGRPEQYF

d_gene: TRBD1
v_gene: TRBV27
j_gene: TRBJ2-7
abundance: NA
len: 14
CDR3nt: TGTGCCAGCAGTGCCCGGGACAGGGCCTACGAGCAGTACTTC
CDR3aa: CASSARDRAYEQYF

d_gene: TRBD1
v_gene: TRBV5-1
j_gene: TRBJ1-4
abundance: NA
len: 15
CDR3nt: TGCGCCAGCAGCCCCTTAGACAGGGTAAATGAAAAACTGTTTTTT
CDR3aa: CASSPLDRVNEKLFF

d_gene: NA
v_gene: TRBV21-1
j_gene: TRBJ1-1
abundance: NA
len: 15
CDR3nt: TGTGCCAGCAGCCTGGGGGGGACAGGGGGCTCTGAAGCTTTCTTT
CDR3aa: CASSLGGTGGSEAFF

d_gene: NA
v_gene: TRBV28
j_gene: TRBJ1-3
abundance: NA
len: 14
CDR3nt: TGTGCCAGCAGTTTAATCCAGGCCCGAAACACCATATATTTT
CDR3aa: CASSLIQARNTIYF

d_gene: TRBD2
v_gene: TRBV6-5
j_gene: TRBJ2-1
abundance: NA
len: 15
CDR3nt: TGTGCCAGCAGGTACCGACTAGCGGGAGGGAATGAGCAGTTCTTC
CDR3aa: CASRYRLAGGNEQFF

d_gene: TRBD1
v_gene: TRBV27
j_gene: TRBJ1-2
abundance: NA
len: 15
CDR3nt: TGTGCCAGCAGTAGGTTCGGGACAGGACCACGGGGCTACACCTTC
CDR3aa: CASSRFGTGPRGYTF

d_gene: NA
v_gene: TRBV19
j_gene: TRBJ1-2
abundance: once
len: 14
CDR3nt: TGTGCCAGTAGTATGTCAGGGATCGCCTATGGCTACACCTTC
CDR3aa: CASSMSGIAYGYTF

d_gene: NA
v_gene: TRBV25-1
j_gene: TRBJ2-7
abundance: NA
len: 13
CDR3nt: TGTGCCAGCAGTGAATATAAAAACTACGAGCAGTACTTC
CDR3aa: CASSEYKNYEQYF

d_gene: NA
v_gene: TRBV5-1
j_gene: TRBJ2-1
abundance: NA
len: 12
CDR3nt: TGCGCCAGCAGCCCTACGAGGAATGAGCAGTTCTTC
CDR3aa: CASSPTRNEQFF

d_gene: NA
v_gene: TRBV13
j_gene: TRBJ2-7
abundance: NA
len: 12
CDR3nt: TGTGCCAGCAGCTCCCTCTCCTACGAGCAGTACTTC
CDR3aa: CASSSLSYEQYF

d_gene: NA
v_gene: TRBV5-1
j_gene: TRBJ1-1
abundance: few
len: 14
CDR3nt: TGCGCCAGCACCCCGGGGTTGGCGAACACTGAAGCTTTCTTT
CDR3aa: CASTPGLANTEAFF

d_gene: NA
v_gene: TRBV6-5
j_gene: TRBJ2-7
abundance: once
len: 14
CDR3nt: TGTGCCAGCAGTTACACTAGGTACGACTACGAGCAGTACTTC
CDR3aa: CASSYTRYDYEQYF

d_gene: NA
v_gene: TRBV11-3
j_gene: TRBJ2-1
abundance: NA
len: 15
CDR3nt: TGTGCCAGCAGCTCCCCGGGATGGAGCTACAATGAGCAGTTCTTC
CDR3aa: CASSSPGWSYNEQFF

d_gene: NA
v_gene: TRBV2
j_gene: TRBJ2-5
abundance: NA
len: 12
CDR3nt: TGTGCCAGCAGTGAGGTGAGGGAGACCCAGTACTTC
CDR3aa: CASSEVRETQYF

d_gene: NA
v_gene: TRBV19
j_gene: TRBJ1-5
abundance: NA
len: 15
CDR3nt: TGTGCCAGTATACGGCAGGCCGATAGCAATCAGCCCCAGCATTTT
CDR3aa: CASIRQADSNQPQHF

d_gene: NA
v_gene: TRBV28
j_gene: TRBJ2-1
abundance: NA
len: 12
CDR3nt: TGTGCCAGCAGTTTACAGGGAAATGAGCAGTTCTTC
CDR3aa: CASSLQGNEQFF

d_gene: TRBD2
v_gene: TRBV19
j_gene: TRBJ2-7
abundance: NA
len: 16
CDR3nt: TGTGCCAGTAGTACGACTAGCGGGAGGATAAGCTACGAGCAGTACTTC
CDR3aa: CASSTTSGRISYEQYF

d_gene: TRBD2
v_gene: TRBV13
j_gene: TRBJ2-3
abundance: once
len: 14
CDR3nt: TGTGCCAGCAGCTTAGCGGGAGGGGCAGATACGCAGTATTTT
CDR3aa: CASSLAGGADTQYF

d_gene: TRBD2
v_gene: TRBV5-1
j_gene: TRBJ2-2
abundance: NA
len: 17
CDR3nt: TGCGCCAGCAGCGTAACTAGCGGGCCCACGAACACCGGGGAGCTGTTTTTT
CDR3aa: CASSVTSGPTNTGELFF

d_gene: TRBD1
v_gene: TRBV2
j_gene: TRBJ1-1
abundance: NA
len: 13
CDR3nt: TGTGCCAGCAGTGTATACAGGGGTTTACAAGCTTTCTTT
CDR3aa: CASSVYRGLQAFF

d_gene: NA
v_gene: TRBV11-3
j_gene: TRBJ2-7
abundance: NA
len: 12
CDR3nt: TGTGCCAGCAGCCTCGGACTCTACGAGCAGTACTTC
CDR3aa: CASSLGLYEQYF